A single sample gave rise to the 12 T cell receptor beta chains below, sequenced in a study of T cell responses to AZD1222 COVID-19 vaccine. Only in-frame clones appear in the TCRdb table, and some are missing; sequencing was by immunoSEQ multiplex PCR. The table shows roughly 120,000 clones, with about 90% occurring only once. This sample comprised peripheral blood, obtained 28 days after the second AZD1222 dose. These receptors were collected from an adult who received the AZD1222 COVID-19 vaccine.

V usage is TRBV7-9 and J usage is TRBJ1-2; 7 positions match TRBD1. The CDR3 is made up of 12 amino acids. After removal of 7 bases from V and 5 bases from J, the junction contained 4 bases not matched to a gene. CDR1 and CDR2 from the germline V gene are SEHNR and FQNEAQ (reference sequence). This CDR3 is CASTRDSYGYTF. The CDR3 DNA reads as TGTGCCAGCACCCGGGACAGTTATGGCTACACCTTC.

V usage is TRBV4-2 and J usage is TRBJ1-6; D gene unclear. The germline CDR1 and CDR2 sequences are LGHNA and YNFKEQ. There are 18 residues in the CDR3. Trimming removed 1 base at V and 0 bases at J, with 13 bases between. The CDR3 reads CASSQVTRSSSYNSPLHF. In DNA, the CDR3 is TGTGCCAGCAGCCAAGTCACGAGGAGCAGCTCCTATAATTCACCCCTCCACTTT.

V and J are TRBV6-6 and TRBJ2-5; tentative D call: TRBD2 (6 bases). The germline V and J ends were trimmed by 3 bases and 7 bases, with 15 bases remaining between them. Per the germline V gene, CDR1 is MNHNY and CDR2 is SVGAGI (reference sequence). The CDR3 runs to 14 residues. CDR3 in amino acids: CASSYPGSPGTQYF. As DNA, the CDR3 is TGTGCCAGCAGTTATCCCGGGAGCCCAGGGACCCAGTACTTC.

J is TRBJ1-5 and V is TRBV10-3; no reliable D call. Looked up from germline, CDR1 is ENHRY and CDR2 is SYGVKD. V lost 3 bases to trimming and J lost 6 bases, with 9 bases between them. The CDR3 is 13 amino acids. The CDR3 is CAISDEWAQPQHF. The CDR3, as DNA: TGTGCCATCAGTGACGAATGGGCTCAGCCCCAGCATTTT.

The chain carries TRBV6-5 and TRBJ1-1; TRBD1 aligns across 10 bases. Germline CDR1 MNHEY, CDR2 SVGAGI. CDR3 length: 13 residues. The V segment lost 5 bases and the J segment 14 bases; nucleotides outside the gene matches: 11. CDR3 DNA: TGTGCCAGCAGTCCCAATCTACCGACAGGGGGCTTCTTT. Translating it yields CASSPNLPTGGFF.

The chain's CDR3 is CASSLGAAVEAFF. The CDR3 DNA sequence: TGTGCCAGCAGCCTAGGGGCCGCAGTGGAAGCTTTCTTT. The chain combines TRBV2 with TRBJ1-1, with D possibly matching TRBD1 (5 bases). This CDR3 region has 13 residues. Germline V gives CDR1 SNHLY, CDR2 FYNNEI. V dropped 6 bases and J dropped 8 bases, with 16 bases sitting between them.

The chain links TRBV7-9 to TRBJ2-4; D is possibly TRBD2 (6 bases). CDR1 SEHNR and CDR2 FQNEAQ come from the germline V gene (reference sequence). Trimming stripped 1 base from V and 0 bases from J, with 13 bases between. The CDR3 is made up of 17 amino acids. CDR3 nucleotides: TGTGCCAGCAGCTTAGGTTTCGGGGGTTTAGCCAAAAACATTCAGTACTTC. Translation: CASSLGFGGLAKNIQYF.

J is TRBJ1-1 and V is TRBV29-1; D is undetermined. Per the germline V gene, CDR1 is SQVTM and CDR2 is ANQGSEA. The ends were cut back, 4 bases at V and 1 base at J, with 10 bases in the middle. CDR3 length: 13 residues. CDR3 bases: TGCAGCGTTGTGAGGGTAGAGAACACTGAAGCTTTCTTT. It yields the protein CSVVRVENTEAFF.

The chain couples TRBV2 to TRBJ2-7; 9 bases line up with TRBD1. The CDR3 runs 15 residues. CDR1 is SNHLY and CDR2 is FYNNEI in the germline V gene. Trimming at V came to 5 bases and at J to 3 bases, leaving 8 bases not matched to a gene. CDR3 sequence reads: CASSKEGQGFYEQYF. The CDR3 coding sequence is TGTGCCAGCAGTAAGGAAGGACAGGGGTTCTACGAGCAGTACTTC.

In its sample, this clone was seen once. CDR3 amino acids: CAWGGPNTGELFF. CDR3 nucleotide sequence: TGTGCCTGGGGGGGCCCGAACACCGGGGAGCTGTTTTTT. This chain connects TRBV30 to TRBJ2-2; a possible D gene is TRBD1 (6 bases). The ends were cut back, 5 bases at V and 0 bases at J, with 7 bases in the middle. The length of the CDR3 is 13 residues. Germline assignment: CDR1 GTSNPN and CDR2 SVGIG (reference sequence).

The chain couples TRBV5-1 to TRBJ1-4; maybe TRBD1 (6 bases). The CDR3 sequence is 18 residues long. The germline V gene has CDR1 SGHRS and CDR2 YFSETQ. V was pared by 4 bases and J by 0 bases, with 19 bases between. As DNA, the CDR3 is TGCGCCAGCAGCCCTTTCGAGGGGGGCTGGGCAACTAATGAAAAACTGTTTTTT. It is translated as CASSPFEGGWATNEKLFF.

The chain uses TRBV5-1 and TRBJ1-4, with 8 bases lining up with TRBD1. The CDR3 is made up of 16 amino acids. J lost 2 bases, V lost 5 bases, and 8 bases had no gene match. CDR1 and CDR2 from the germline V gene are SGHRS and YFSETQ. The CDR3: CASSPTGVSTNEKLFF. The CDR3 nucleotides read TGCGCCAGCAGTCCGACAGGGGTCTCGACTAATGAAAAACTGTTTTTT.